Detailed here is one TCR beta chain. Its ends do not fully match the called genes, so a read error is possible. Germline V lookup: CDR1 MNHGY, CDR2 SAAAGT. The CDR3 has 15 amino acids. The assay was immunoSEQ multiplex PCR, and TCRdb's table has in-frame clones only and misses some. The sample holds about 98,000 clones, roughly 85% seen once. These data belong to a study of preoperative IRX-2 immunotherapy in early breast cancer. Treatment given: preoperative locoregional IRX-2 cytokine immunotherapy. This phase Ib study tested locoregional IRX-2 cytokine immunotherapy given before surgery. Sequences were derived from tumor tissue, sampled after IRX-2 immunotherapy. The clonotype originates from a human donor with breast cancer. This chain uses TRBV6-8 with TRBJ1-1, with 10 positions matching TRBD1. DNA for the CDR3: TGTGCCATCAGTGTAAGGACAGGGGGGAACACTGAAGCTTTCTTT. This translates into CAISVRTGGNTEAFF.